What follows are 6 T cell receptor beta chains derived from one specimen sequenced in a study of early T cells in non-severe SARS-CoV-2 infection. Each CDR3 protein is one row after TCRdb ran MiXCR on the 5' RACE reads. The repertoire consists of some 50,000 distinct CDR3 sequences, with more than 4.5% occurring once and the leading ten covering 5% to 6.5%. The input for sequencing was whole blood, taken at baseline. These receptors all come from an adult who was a healthcare worker with PCR-confirmed SARS-CoV-2 infection or an uninfected control (not recorded which).

The CDR3: CAISGDSSSYEQYF. In DNA form, the CDR3 reads TGTGCCATCAGTGGGGACTCCAGCTCCTACGAGCAGTACTTC. The genes are TRBV10-3 and TRBJ2-7, with a weak D call TRBD2 (6 bases). Germline CDR1 reads ENHRY; CDR2 reads SYGVKD. This CDR3 has 14 residues. V was clipped by 4 bases and J by 0 bases, with 10 bases between them.

As for this clonotype: A clone one base away is much larger, so this may be a read error. The chain employs TRBV3-1 and TRBJ2-7; 10 nucleotides match TRBD2. The CDR3 consists of 13 residues. J was trimmed by 5 bases and V by 7 bases; bases with no gene match: 5. CDR1 LGHDT and CDR2 YNNKEL come from the germline V gene (reference sequence). CDR3 DNA sequence: TGTGCCAGCACTCTAGCGGGGGCCCACGAGCAGTACTTC. Residues: CASTLAGAHEQYF.

The sample holds many counts of this clonotype. This chain links TRBV7-2 with TRBJ2-2; D remains unclear. Germline loops: CDR1 SGHTA, CDR2 FQGNSA. Trimming pared 3 bases from V and 4 bases from J, leaving 6 bases between. This CDR3 region has 13 residues. This CDR3 reads CASSFDGTGELFF. The CDR3 DNA reads as TGTGCCAGCAGCTTTGACGGCACCGGGGAGCTGTTTTTT.

The chain couples TRBV29-1 to TRBJ2-1; a weak D match, TRBD2 (6 bases). V was clipped by 7 bases and J by 8 bases, with 24 bases between them. In germline, CDR1 is SQVTM, CDR2 ANQGSEA. The CDR3 consists of 15 residues. The CDR3 loop is CSATEVAELGDEQFF. DNA for the CDR3: TGCAGCGCGACGGAGGTAGCGGAGTTAGGGGATGAGCAGTTCTTC.

For this clonotype: A read error is possible here, since a much larger clone lies one base away. The genes are TRBV29-1 and TRBJ2-7, with no clear D. V gave up 0 bases and J gave up 0 bases, with 15 bases separating them. CDR1 SQVTM and CDR2 ANQGSEA come from the germline V gene. The CDR3 has 16 amino acids. CDR3: CSVEDRSRSLSYEQYF. CDR3 nucleotides: TGCAGCGTTGAAGATAGGTCCAGGAGCCTCTCCTACGAGCAGTACTTC.

This clonotype has a count of ten or more. The V call is TRBV6-5, the J call TRBJ2-7; D remains ambiguous. The CDR3 is 15 residues long. Looked up from germline, CDR1 is MNHEY and CDR2 is SVGAGI. Trimming pared 0 bases from V and 2 bases from J, leaving 11 bases between. The CDR3 coding sequence is TGTGCCAGCAGTTACTCGGGCCGCCCCACCTACGAGCAGTACTTC. It codes for CASSYSGRPTYEQYF.